The present TCR beta chain was sequenced within a study of cytomegalovirus exposure and HLA in healthy donors. Losses at the gene ends were 6 bases for V and 5 bases for J; bases not matched to a gene: 11. Germline CDR1 reads MNHNY; CDR2 reads SVGAGI (reference sequence). CDR3 length: 15 residues. Primers: 60 Vbeta forward and 13 Jbeta reverse. Measured with immunoSEQ multiplex PCR; TCRdb has only the in-frame clones, and not every one. Among about 140,000 clones, 70% to 80% were seen once, and the ten largest hold roughly 6%. The sequencing input was PBMCs. This receptor was identified in a woman aged 35 to 49 in good health and CMV-seropositive. The chain has TRBV6-6 and TRBJ2-7; 9 bases fit TRBD2. In DNA form, the CDR3 reads TGTGCCAGCAGAGCCGTCGGGACTAGCTCGAACGAGCAGTACTTC. It yields the protein CASRAVGTSSNEQYF.